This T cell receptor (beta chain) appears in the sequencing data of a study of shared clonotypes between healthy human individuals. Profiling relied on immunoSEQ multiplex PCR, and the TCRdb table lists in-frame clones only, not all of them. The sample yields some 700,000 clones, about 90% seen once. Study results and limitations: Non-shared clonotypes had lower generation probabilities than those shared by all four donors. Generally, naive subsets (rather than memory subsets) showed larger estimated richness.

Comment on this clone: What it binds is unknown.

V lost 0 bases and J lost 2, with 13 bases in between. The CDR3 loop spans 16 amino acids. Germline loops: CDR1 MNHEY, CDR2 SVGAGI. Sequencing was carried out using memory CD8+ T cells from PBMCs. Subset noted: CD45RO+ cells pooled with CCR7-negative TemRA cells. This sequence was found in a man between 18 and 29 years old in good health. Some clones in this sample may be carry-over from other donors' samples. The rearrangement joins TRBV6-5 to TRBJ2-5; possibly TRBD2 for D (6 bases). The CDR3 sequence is CASSYSYRLGQETQYF. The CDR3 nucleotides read TGTGCCAGCAGTTACTCCTATAGACTAGGACAAGAGACCCAGTACTTC.